This paragraph reports one T cell receptor (beta chain). Its antigen is still unknown. Researchers ran the PCR with 60 Vbeta and 13 Jbeta primers. The method was immunoSEQ multiplex PCR; TCRdb's version includes in-frame clones alone and lacks a portion of them. The profile shows about 160,000 clones, around 74% of them singletons. The data derive from a study of cytomegalovirus exposure and HLA in healthy donors. Overall study context: In terms of ancestry, the Caucasian-associated cluster contained 81% of the approximately 430 genotyped donors. Study-level findings and limits: CMV serostatus stood as the only immune exposure information on hand.

The ends lost 4 bases at V and 8 bases at J; junction bases unmatched: 7. The CDR3 extends over 14 amino acids. The germline V gene encodes CDR1 MNHEY and CDR2 SMNVEV (reference sequence). The chain links TRBV27 to TRBJ2-5; 10 bases agree with TRBD1. This TCR was sampled from a middle-aged man in good health and CMV-seropositive. Sequenced input: PBMCs. The CDR3 reads CASSSMTGGETQYF. CDR3 sequence (DNA): TGTGCCAGCAGTTCCATGACAGGGGGCGAAACCCAGTACTTC.